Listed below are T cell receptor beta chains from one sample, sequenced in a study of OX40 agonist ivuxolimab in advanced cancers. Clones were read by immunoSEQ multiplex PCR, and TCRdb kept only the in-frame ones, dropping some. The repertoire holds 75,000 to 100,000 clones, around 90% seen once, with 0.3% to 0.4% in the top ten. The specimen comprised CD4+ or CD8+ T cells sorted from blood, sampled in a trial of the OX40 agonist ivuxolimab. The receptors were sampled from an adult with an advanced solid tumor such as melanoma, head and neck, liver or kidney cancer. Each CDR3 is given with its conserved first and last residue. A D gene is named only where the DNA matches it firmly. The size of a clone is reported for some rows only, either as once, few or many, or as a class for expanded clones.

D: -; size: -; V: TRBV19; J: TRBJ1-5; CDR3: CASSIRLLNQPQHF; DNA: TGTGCCAGTAGTATAAGGCTGCTCAATCAGCCCCAGCATTTT
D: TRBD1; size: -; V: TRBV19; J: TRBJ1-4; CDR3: CASSEGGSTNEKLFF; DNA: TGTGCCAGTAGTGAAGGGGGCTCGACTAATGAAAAACTGTTTTTT
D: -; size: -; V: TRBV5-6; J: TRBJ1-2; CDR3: CASSLFYGLGKGYTF; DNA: TGTGCCAGCAGCTTGTTTTACGGTTTGGGGAAGGGCTACACCTTC
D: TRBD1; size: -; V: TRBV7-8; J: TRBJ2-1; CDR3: CASSRLSIDRGYLNEQFF; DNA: TGTGCCAGCAGCCGACTTTCCATCGACAGGGGGTATCTCAATGAGCAGTTCTTC
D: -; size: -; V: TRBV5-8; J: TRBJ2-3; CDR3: CASSLRDTQYF; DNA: TGTGCCAGCAGCTTACGGGATACGCAGTATTTT
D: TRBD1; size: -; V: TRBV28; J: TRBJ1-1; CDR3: CASSKARTGALNTEAFF; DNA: TGTGCCAGCAGTAAAGCCCGCACAGGGGCTCTGAACACTGAAGCTTTCTTT
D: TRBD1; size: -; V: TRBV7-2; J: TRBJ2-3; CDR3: CASSLRTGYLDTQYF; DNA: TGTGCCAGCAGCTTAAGGACAGGGTATTTAGATACGCAGTATTTT
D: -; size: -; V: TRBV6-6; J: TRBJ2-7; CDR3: CASSYLVGNYEQYF; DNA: TGTGCCAGCAGTTACTTAGTAGGCAACTACGAGCAGTACTTC
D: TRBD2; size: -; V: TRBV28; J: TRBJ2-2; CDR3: CASILAGGVANTGELFF; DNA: TGTGCCAGCATTCTAGCGGGAGGCGTCGCGAACACCGGGGAGCTGTTTTTT
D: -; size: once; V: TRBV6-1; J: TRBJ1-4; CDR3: CASMKLGELGEKLFF; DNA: TGTGCCAGCATGAAACTAGGTGAATTGGGTGAAAAACTGTTTTTT
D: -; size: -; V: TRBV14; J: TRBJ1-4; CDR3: CASSLIAGGMKKLFF; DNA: TGTGCCAGCAGCCTGATCGCCGGGGGGATGAAAAAACTGTTTTTT
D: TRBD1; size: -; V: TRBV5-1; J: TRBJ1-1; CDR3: CASSSDRVRNTEAFF; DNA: TGCGCCAGCAGTTCCGACAGGGTAAGGAACACTGAAGCTTTCTTT
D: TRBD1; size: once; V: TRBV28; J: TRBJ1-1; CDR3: CASTDRGMNTEAFF; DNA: TGTGCCAGCACGGACAGGGGGATGAACACTGAAGCTTTCTTT
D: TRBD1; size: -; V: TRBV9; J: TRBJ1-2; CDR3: CASSAGQGAVRYGYTF; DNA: TGTGCCAGCAGCGCTGGACAGGGGGCCGTCCGCTATGGCTACACCTTC
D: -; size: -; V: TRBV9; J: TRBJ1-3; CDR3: CASSRAGNTIYF; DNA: TGTGCCAGCAGCCGGGCTGGAAACACCATATATTTT
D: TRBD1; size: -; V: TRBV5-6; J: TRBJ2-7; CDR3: CASSRIKRDRGRDEQYF; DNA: TGTGCCAGCAGCCGAATAAAAAGGGACAGGGGGCGCGACGAGCAGTACTTC
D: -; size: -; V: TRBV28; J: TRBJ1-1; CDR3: CASSFRQNPRVNTEAFF; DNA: TGTGCCAGCAGTTTTAGGCAGAACCCTAGAGTTAACACTGAAGCTTTCTTT
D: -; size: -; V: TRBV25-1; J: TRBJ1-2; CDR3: CASSDLRQNGYTF; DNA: TGTGCCAGCAGTGACTTAAGACAGAATGGCTACACCTTC
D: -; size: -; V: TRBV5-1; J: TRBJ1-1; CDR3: CASSLPGSEAFF; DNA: TGCGCCAGCAGCTTGCCTGGGTCTGAAGCTTTCTTT
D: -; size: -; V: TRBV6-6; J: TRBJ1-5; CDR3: CASSYNDVSNQPQHF; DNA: TGTGCCAGCAGTTACAACGACGTCAGCAATCAGCCCCAGCATTTT
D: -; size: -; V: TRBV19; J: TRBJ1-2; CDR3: CASSILRSDYGYTF; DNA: TGTGCCAGTAGTATCCTTCGGAGTGACTATGGCTACACCTTC
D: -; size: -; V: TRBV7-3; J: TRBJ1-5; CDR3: CASSLGTSNQPQHF; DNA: TGTGCCAGCAGCCTCGGGACGAGCAATCAGCCCCAGCATTTT
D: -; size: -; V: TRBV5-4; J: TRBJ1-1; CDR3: CASSLGGGREAFF; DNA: TGTGCCAGCAGCTTGGGGGGGGGCAGAGAAGCTTTCTTT
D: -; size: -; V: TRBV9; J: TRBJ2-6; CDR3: CASSPRTGSGANVLTF; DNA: TGTGCCAGCAGCCCAAGAACAGGGTCTGGGGCCAACGTCCTGACTTTC
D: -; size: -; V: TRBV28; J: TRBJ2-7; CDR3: CASSLSGSEQYF; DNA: TGTGCCAGCAGTTTGTCGGGCTCCGAGCAGTACTTC
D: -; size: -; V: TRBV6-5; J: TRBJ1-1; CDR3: CASNPRGNTEAFF; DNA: TGTGCCAGCAACCCCAGAGGGAACACTGAAGCTTTCTTT
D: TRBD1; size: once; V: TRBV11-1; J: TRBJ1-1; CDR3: CASSRQGAYTEAFF; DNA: TGTGCCAGCAGCCGACAGGGGGCATACACTGAAGCTTTCTTT
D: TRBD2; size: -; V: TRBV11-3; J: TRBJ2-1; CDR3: CASSLTAGGRNEQFF; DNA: TGTGCCAGCAGCTTAACAGCGGGGGGTCGGAATGAGCAGTTCTTC